The 29 T cell receptor beta chains below all came from one sample that was sequenced in a study of radiation and T cells in renal cell carcinoma. The time point is: blood 4 weeks post-SBRT, at nephrectomy. Sample treatment: 15 Gy SBRT to primary tumor, nephrectomy 4 weeks later. Profiled with immunoSEQ multiplex PCR; TCRdb holds only in-frame clones, not every one. The top ten hold 15% to 20% of the sample, which has approximately 150,000 clones, about 86% seen once. Sample: blood, taken from a patient whose treatment included radiotherapy and nephrectomy. These receptors originate from a woman aged 50 to 60 with renal cell carcinoma.

J is TRBJ1-5 and V is TRBV19; a possible D gene is TRBD1 (5 bases). V was clipped by 8 bases and J by 2 bases, with 13 bases between them. This CDR3 contains 14 residues. The V gene's germline CDR1 is LNHDA and CDR2 SQIVND (reference sequence). The CDR3 DNA is TGTGCCAGTCAACAACAGGTTGGCAATCAGCCCCAGCATTTT. Amino acid sequence: CASQQQVGNQPQHF.

The chain is built from TRBV19 and TRBJ1-5; 8 nucleotides align to TRBD1. The CDR3 is 16 residues long. V was pared by 3 bases and J by 8 bases, with 12 bases of the junction left unmatched. The germline gives CDR1 LNHDA, CDR2 SQIVND (reference sequence). The CDR3 DNA sequence: TGTGCCAGTAGTATCGGACAGGTTCGACAGGGGAAGCCCCAGCATTTT. This translates into CASSIGQVRQGKPQHF.

V and J are TRBV6-1 and TRBJ2-1; no clear D. Trimming removed 3 bases at V and 5 bases at J, with 5 bases between. The CDR3 length is 12 residues. Germline CDR1 reads MNHNS; CDR2 reads SASEGT. The CDR3: CASSDPDNEQFF. CDR3 sequence (DNA): TGTGCCAGCAGTGATCCTGACAATGAGCAGTTCTTC.

This clone was found a few times. The chain joins TRBV10-1 to TRBJ2-7, with TRBD2 as a possible D gene (6 bases). The CDR3 runs to 14 residues. Germline-derived CDR1 and CDR2 are WNHNN and SYGVQD (reference sequence). V was shortened by 7 bases and J by 2 bases, with 15 bases between the two germline ends. The CDR3 DNA follows: TGCGCCAGCAATAAGGACGGACTAACCTACGAGCAGTACTTC. It encodes CASNKDGLTYEQYF.

In nucleotides, the CDR3 is TGTGCCAGCAGCTTGGGGAGGGTTCAGCCCCAGCATTTT. As protein: CASSLGRVQPQHF. This chain links TRBV7-2 with TRBJ1-5; D is unclear. The germline V gene has CDR1 SGHTA and CDR2 FQGNSA. The CDR3 consists of 13 residues. Trimming shortened V by 3 bases and J by 6 bases, and 9 bases separated the two germline ends.

V gene TRBV28 combines with J gene TRBJ2-5, with 7 positions matching TRBD1. The CDR3 totals 15 residues. The ends lost 4 bases at V and 3 bases at J; junction bases unmatched: 8. Germline-derived CDR1 and CDR2 are MDHEN and SYDVKM. This CDR3 reads CASSSNRDSKETQYF. In nucleotides, the CDR3 is TGTGCCAGCAGTTCAAACCGGGACAGCAAAGAGACCCAGTACTTC.

This rearrangement joins TRBV9 to TRBJ2-5, with unresolved D. CDR3 length: 13 amino acids. The germline gives CDR1 SGDLS, CDR2 YYNGEE. Trimming removed 0 bases at V and 1 base at J, with 4 bases between. For the CDR3, the DNA is TGTGCCAGCAGCGTAGGATTCCAAGAGACCCAGTACTTC. The encoded protein is CASSVGFQETQYF.

The genes are TRBV6-6 and TRBJ1-5; unclear D gene. CDR3 length equals 15 residues. Germline-derived CDR1 and CDR2 are MNHNY and SVGAGI (reference sequence). Trimming took off 4 bases at V and 1 base at J, with 11 bases between the two ends. CDR3 coding DNA: TGTGCCAGCAGTTTGGCCCTTTCGAGCAATCAGCCCCAGCATTTT. Translation gives CASSLALSSNQPQHF.

The V and J genes are TRBV9 and TRBJ2-3; maybe TRBD1 (5 bases). The CDR3 covers 13 residues. The germline V gene has CDR1 SGDLS and CDR2 YYNGEE. With 3 bases removed from V and 4 bases from J, the gap between germline ends came to 9 bases. CDR3: CASSGGPADTQYF. In nucleotides, the CDR3 is TGTGCCAGCAGCGGGGGCCCTGCAGATACGCAGTATTTT.

The J gene is TRBJ2-7, the V gene TRBV4-2; D uncertain. Trimming stripped 1 base from V and 2 bases from J, with 12 bases between. This CDR3 comprises 15 residues. The germline CDR1 and CDR2 sequences are LGHNA and YNFKEQ. CDR3 nucleotides: TGTGCCAGCAGCCAAGCCTTCCAAGGGACCTACGAGCAGTACTTC. Amino acids: CASSQAFQGTYEQYF.

The CDR3 spells CASSLAWGTGNTIYF. The CDR3 DNA reads TGTGCCAGCAGCTTAGCCTGGGGGACTGGAAACACCATATATTTT. The V call is TRBV7-2, the J call TRBJ1-3, with a weak D call TRBD1 (5 bases). V was shortened by 0 bases and J by 2 bases, with 8 bases between the two germline ends. There are 15 residues in the CDR3. The germline CDR1 and CDR2 sequences are SGHTA and FQGNSA.

The gene calls are TRBV5-4 and TRBJ2-3; D uncertain. Looked up from germline, CDR1 is SGHNT and CDR2 is YYREEE (reference sequence). With 1 base removed from V and 4 bases from J, the gap between germline ends came to 4 bases. The CDR3 spans 12 residues. The DNA of the CDR3 is TGTGCCAGCAGCTTGTCAGCAGATACGCAGTATTTT. Translation: CASSLSADTQYF.

This clone occurred once. The rearrangement uses TRBV9 and TRBJ2-5; D is possibly TRBD1 (6 bases). The CDR3 is made up of 15 amino acids. In germline, CDR1 is SGDLS, CDR2 YYNGEE. The V gene lost 0 bases and the J gene lost 5 bases, with 14 bases spanning the gap. The CDR3 DNA follows: TGTGCCAGCAGCGTAGCGACAGGAGGTAGGGAGACCCAGTACTTC. As protein: CASSVATGGRETQYF.

V is TRBV7-8 and J is TRBJ1-4; 7 positions match TRBD1. The CDR3 contains 14 residues. CDR1 is SGHVS, CDR2 FQNEAQ, per germline. The junction had 7 bases not matched to a gene; V was cut back by 4 bases and J by 8 bases. CDR3 protein: CASSSTGVREKLFF. CDR3 nucleotide sequence: TGTGCCAGCAGCTCCACAGGGGTTCGAGAAAAACTGTTTTTT.

This chain connects TRBV2 to TRBJ1-1; D remains ambiguous. The germline CDR1 and CDR2 sequences are SNHLY and FYNNEI. V shed 8 bases and J shed 4 bases, with 14 bases lying between them. This CDR3 is 13 amino acids long. The CDR3 DNA follows: TGTGCCAGCGCCGCTGGGATAGTCACTGAAGCTTTCTTT. This codes for CASAAGIVTEAFF. Using reference TRBV2 and TRBJ1-1 for the parts outside the CDR3, the full variable domain is EPEVTQTPSHQVTQMGQEVILRCVPISNHLYFYWYRQILGQKVEFLVSFYNNEISEKSEIFDDQFSVERPDGSNFTLKIRSTKLEDSAMYFCASAAGIVTEAFFGQGTRLTVV.

There are a few counts of this clone. The J gene is TRBJ2-2, the V gene TRBV28, with a weak D call TRBD1 (6 bases). Germline CDR1 is MDHEN and CDR2 is SYDVKM. V lost 4 bases and J 1 base, leaving 7 bases between the germline ends. CDR3 length: 14 amino acids. The CDR3 nucleotides read TGTGCCAGCAGTTCGACAGGGAACACCGGGGAGCTGTTTTTT. Amino acids: CASSSTGNTGELFF.

This chain uses TRBV5-1 with TRBJ1-5; no firm D call. V lost 4 bases to trimming and J lost 0 bases, with 5 bases between them. CDR3 length: 13 amino acids. Germline CDR1 and CDR2: SGHRS and YFSETQ. In DNA form, the CDR3 reads TGCGCCAGCAGCCCCTATAGCAATCAGCCCCAGCATTTT. It encodes CASSPYSNQPQHF.

The chain employs TRBV5-1 and TRBJ1-1, with a tentative D call TRBD1 (6 bases). The V gene lost 1 base and the J gene lost 1 base, with 11 bases spanning the gap. The CDR3 runs 15 residues. Per germline, CDR1 SGHRS and CDR2 YFSETQ. The CDR3 nucleotides are TGCGCCAGCAGCTTGTCGCACAGGGCGAACACTGAAGCTTTCTTT. It yields the protein CASSLSHRANTEAFF.

J is TRBJ1-4 and V is TRBV9; D perhaps matches TRBD1 (5 bases). Trimming shortened V by 4 bases and J by 0 bases, and 10 bases separated the two germline ends. Germline assignment: CDR1 SGDLS and CDR2 YYNGEE. CDR3 length equals 15 residues. The CDR3 sequence is CASSSQTATNEKLFF. CDR3 in DNA: TGTGCCAGCAGCTCGCAGACAGCAACTAATGAAAAACTGTTTTTT.

This clone was seen only a few times. The chain uses TRBV29-1 and TRBJ1-2, with D perhaps TRBD1 (5 bases). V lost 4 bases to trimming and J lost 4 bases, with 10 bases between them. The CDR3 has 12 amino acids. In germline, CDR1 is SQVTM, CDR2 ANQGSEA. The DNA for the CDR3 is TGCAGCGTTGCACTGGGGGTCTATGGCTACACCTTC. It specifies CSVALGVYGYTF.

This chain connects TRBV11-3 to TRBJ2-1, with TRBD2 matching 12 bases. The V and J ends lost 2 bases and 5 bases, in that order; junction bases with no gene match: 7. The germline CDR1 and CDR2 sequences are SGHNT and YENEEA. The CDR3 length is 17 residues. The CDR3 region is CASSLLAGGPDDNEQFF. CDR3 bases: TGTGCCAGCAGCTTACTAGCGGGAGGGCCGGACGACAATGAGCAGTTCTTC. Using reference TRBV11-3 and TRBJ2-1 for the parts outside the CDR3, the full variable domain is EAGVVQSPRYKIIEKKQPVAFWCNPISGHNTLYWYLQNLGQGPELLIRYENEEAVDDSQLPKDRFSAERLKGVDSTLKIQPAELGDSAVYLCASSLLAGGPDDNEQFFGPGTRLTVL.

This clone was found once. The V gene is TRBV18, the J gene TRBJ2-7, with 12 nucleotides matching TRBD2. CDR3 length equals 16 residues. In germline, CDR1 is KGHSH, CDR2 LQKENI. Losses at the gene ends were 0 bases for V and 7 bases for J; bases not matched to a gene: 7. The CDR3 region has the DNA TGTGCCAGCTCACCACCTCTAGCGGGAGGGCCTCGGGAGCAGTACTTC. This translates into CASSPPLAGGPREQYF.

This clone occurred many times. The chain employs TRBV19 and TRBJ1-1; D not certain. This CDR3 is 13 amino acids long. Trimming removed 8 bases at V and 4 bases at J, with 14 bases between. CDR1 and CDR2 from the germline V gene are LNHDA and SQIVND (reference sequence). The CDR3 here is CASQPGLGTEAFF. The CDR3 nucleotides read TGTGCCAGTCAGCCCGGACTTGGCACTGAAGCTTTCTTT.

In its sample, this clone was seen once. The V call is TRBV7-2, the J call TRBJ2-5, with D possibly being TRBD2 (5 bases). CDR3 length: 13 residues. The V end was cut by 7 bases, the J end by 0 bases, with 9 bases between. The germline V gene has CDR1 SGHTA and CDR2 FQGNSA. Here the CDR3 reads CASIGRDQETQYF. The CDR3 DNA is TGTGCCAGCATCGGGCGGGACCAAGAGACCCAGTACTTC. The full variable domain, completed using reference TRBV7-2 and TRBJ2-5, is GAGVSQSPSNKVTEKGKDVELRCDPISGHTALYWYRQSLGQGLEFLIYFQGNSAPDKSGLPSDRFSAERTGGSVSTLTIQRTQQEDSAVYLCASIGRDQETQYFGPGTRLLVL.

In DNA form, the CDR3 reads TGTGCCAGCAGTTCCACCCGGCCGGCTGGCTACACCTTC. This encodes CASSSTRPAGYTF. This chain links TRBV28 with TRBJ1-2; D not certain. With 4 bases removed from V and 7 bases from J, the gap between germline ends came to 13 bases. There are 13 residues in the CDR3. In germline, CDR1 is MDHEN, CDR2 SYDVKM.

J is TRBJ1-6 and V is TRBV2; no firm D call. The CDR3 extends over 11 amino acids. Per the germline V gene, CDR1 is SNHLY and CDR2 is FYNNEI. V was clipped by 3 bases and J by 10 bases, with 4 bases between them. This CDR3 is CASSEGSPLHF. Here the CDR3 DNA reads TGTGCCAGCAGTGAGGGCTCACCCCTCCACTTT.

The sample holds one count of this clone. The chain couples TRBV19 to TRBJ1-3; maybe TRBD1 (5 bases). This CDR3 spans 15 amino acids. Trimming stripped 5 bases from V and 3 bases from J, with 14 bases between. The germline V gene encodes CDR1 LNHDA and CDR2 SQIVND (reference sequence). CDR3 amino acids: CASSPSGAGGNTIYF. The DNA of the CDR3 is TGTGCCAGTAGTCCCTCTGGGGCTGGTGGAAACACCATATATTTT.

The rearrangement uses TRBV7-2 and TRBJ2-7; 7 nucleotides agree with TRBD2. CDR3 length: 15 residues. V shed 5 bases and J 4 bases; nucleotides not matched to a gene: 11. Germline V gene lookup returns CDR1 SGHTA and CDR2 FQGNSA. This CDR3 is CASSPRGAGRYEQYF. CDR3 nucleotide sequence: TGTGCCAGCAGCCCGCGAGGAGCGGGGAGATACGAGCAGTACTTC.

The chain couples TRBV9 to TRBJ1-1; no firm D call. Germline V gene lookup returns CDR1 SGDLS and CDR2 YYNGEE. This CDR3 is built from 14 residues. V was shortened by 2 bases and J by 1 base, with 9 bases between the two germline ends. CDR3 nucleotides: TGTGCCAGCAGCGTGTCCGGTCAGAACACTGAAGCTTTCTTT. It specifies CASSVSGQNTEAFF. The complete variable domain, with remaining parts taken from reference TRBV9 and TRBJ1-1, reads DSGVTQTPKHLITATGQRVTLRCSPRSGDLSVYWYQQSLDQGLQFLIQYYNGEERAKGNILERFSAQQFPDLHSELNLSSLELGDSALYFCASSVSGQNTEAFFGQGTRLTVV.